The 15 T cell receptor beta chains presented below share a single source sample, sequenced in a study of T-cell memory formation after mild COVID-19. One entry per CDR3 protein results from TCRdb running MiXCR on the 5' RACE reads. Counted here are about 350,000 distinct CDR3 sequences, 20% to 25% occurring once; the ten biggest clones make up around 20%. Specimen: PBMCs or a T cell subset sorted from them (not recorded which). These receptors were collected from a man younger than 35 who had mild COVID-19 (a few samples of this study predate the infection). Cell type and time point are not known.

This clonotype was seen more than once but under ten times. The gene calls are TRBV4-2 and TRBJ2-7; possible D gene TRBD2, 5 bases. Germline loops: CDR1 LGHNA, CDR2 YNFKEQ. V was cut by 5 bases and J by 0 bases, with 14 bases left in between. The CDR3 has 15 amino acids. This chain's CDR3 is CASSESGLSSYEQYF. CDR3 nucleotide sequence: TGTGCCAGCAGCGAATCTGGACTGAGCTCCTACGAGCAGTACTTC.

The CDR3 region has the DNA TGCAGCGCTGCGGGGGAACAGGGGAAGACTGAAGCTTTCTTT. This gives the protein CSAAGEQGKTEAFF. The chain carries TRBV29-1 and TRBJ1-1; 7 positions match TRBD1. The CDR3 runs to 14 residues. Germline V gives CDR1 SQVTM, CDR2 ANQGSEA. The ends lost 7 bases at V and 5 bases at J; junction bases unmatched: 13.

This clonotype was recorded a few times. This chain links TRBV5-1 with TRBJ2-2; 8 nucleotides line up with TRBD2. Germline-derived CDR1 and CDR2 are SGHRS and YFSETQ. The junction had 8 bases not matched to a gene; V was cut back by 3 bases and J by 4 bases. The CDR3 loop spans 16 amino acids. The CDR3 loop is CASSSEVAGFTGELFF. In nucleotides, the CDR3 is TGCGCCAGCAGCTCCGAAGTAGCGGGGTTCACCGGGGAGCTGTTTTTT. The full variable domain, its missing parts supplied by reference TRBV5-1 and TRBJ2-2, is KAGVTQTPRYLIKTRGQQVTLSCSPISGHRSVSWYQQTPGQGLQFLFEYFSETQRNKGNFPGRFSGRQFSNSRSEMNVSTLELGDSALYLCASSSEVAGFTGELFFGEGSRLTVL.

Turning to this clonotype: One base away lies a much larger clone, so this may be a sequencing read error. The chain recombines TRBV7-2 with TRBJ2-2; unclear D gene. This CDR3 has 14 residues. The V gene's germline CDR1 is SGHTA and CDR2 FQGNSA. Trimming cost V 8 bases and J 6 bases, with 16 bases left between them. The CDR3 loop is CTSLLRRGAGELFF. CDR3 sequence (DNA): TGTACCAGCCTCCTTAGGCGAGGCGCCGGGGAGCTGTTTTTT. Full variable domain (rest looked up from reference TRBV7-2 and TRBJ2-2): GAGVSQSPSNKVTEKGKDVELRCDPISGHTALYWYRQSLGQGLEFLIYFQGNSAPDKSGLPSDRFSAERTGGSVSTLTIQRTQQEDSAVYLCTSLLRRGAGELFFGEGSRLTVL.

This clonotype was seen only a few times. The chain employs TRBV20-1 and TRBJ2-3, with 7 bases aligning to TRBD2. The J segment lost 4 bases and the V segment lost 5 bases, leaving 3 bases of the junction unmatched. CDR3 length: 12 amino acids. The germline gives CDR1 DFQATT, CDR2 SNEGSKA (reference sequence). The CDR3 DNA reads TGCAGTGCTGCCCTAGCGGCAGATACGCAGTATTTT. It specifies CSAALAADTQYF.

This clonotype was recorded a few times. The chain recombines TRBV9 with TRBJ2-2, with 8 positions matching TRBD2. The germline V gene has CDR1 SGDLS and CDR2 YYNGEE. The ends lost 0 bases at V and 4 bases at J; junction bases unmatched: 5. This CDR3 has 16 amino acids. The CDR3: CASSVGISGITGELFF. CDR3 in DNA: TGTGCCAGCAGCGTAGGCATTAGCGGGATCACCGGGGAGCTGTTTTTT.

The J gene is TRBJ2-7, the V gene TRBV4-1; possibly TRBD2 for D (6 bases). This CDR3 spans 15 amino acids. The ends were cut back, 0 bases at V and 4 bases at J, with 13 bases in the middle. Per germline, CDR1 MGHRA and CDR2 YSYEKL. In DNA, the CDR3 is TGCGCCAGCAGCCAAGATAATAGCGGTCTATACGAGCAGTACGTC. It codes for CASSQDNSGLYEQYV.

CDR3 residues: CAISEGGAGQPQHF. The DNA for the CDR3 is TGTGCCATCAGCGAAGGGGGGGCCGGACAGCCCCAGCATTTT. The V gene is TRBV10-3, the J gene TRBJ1-5, with TRBD1 as a possible D gene (6 bases). The ends were cut back, 6 bases at V and 7 bases at J, with 16 bases in the middle. The CDR3 has 14 residues. Germline CDR1 and CDR2: ENHRY and SYGVKD.

This clonotype was counted only a few times. The rearrangement links TRBV7-2 to TRBJ1-2, with 7 bases that match TRBD1. The V and J ends lost 5 bases and 7 bases, in that order; junction bases with no gene match: 13. CDR1 is SGHTA, CDR2 FQGNSA, per germline. The length of the CDR3 is 15 residues. Here the CDR3 reads CASSVREGGVFGYTF. In nucleotides, the CDR3 is TGTGCCAGCAGCGTGCGCGAAGGGGGCGTCTTTGGCTACACCTTC. The whole variable domain, filled in from reference TRBV7-2 and TRBJ1-2, reads GAGVSQSPSNKVTEKGKDVELRCDPISGHTALYWYRQSLGQGLEFLIYFQGNSAPDKSGLPSDRFSAERTGGSVSTLTIQRTQQEDSAVYLCASSVREGGVFGYTFGSGTRLTVV.

The V and J genes are TRBV7-2 and TRBJ1-4; D may be TRBD1 (6 bases). V lost 5 bases to trimming and J lost 0 bases, with 19 bases between them. This CDR3 is 18 amino acids long. CDR1 SGHTA and CDR2 FQGNSA come from the germline V gene. CDR3 DNA sequence: TGTGCCAGCAGCCGTCGGACAGCAGGGCCGACAACTAATGAAAAACTGTTTTTT. Protein product: CASSRRTAGPTTNEKLFF.

The chain uses TRBV6-1 and TRBJ2-1; D remains unclear. The CDR3 has 17 amino acids. The V end was cut by 6 bases, the J end by 0 bases, with 18 bases between. Germline-derived CDR1 and CDR2 are MNHNS and SASEGT. CDR3: CASSRQVFLSSYNEQFF. The CDR3 DNA reads TGTGCCAGCAGCCGGCAGGTTTTCCTTAGCTCCTACAATGAGCAGTTCTTC.

This clonotype has only a few counts. In DNA form, the CDR3 reads TGTGCCAGCAGTTCCGGGTCAAGCTTCAATGAGCAGTTCTTC. This encodes CASSSGSSFNEQFF. The V call is TRBV6-6, the J call TRBJ2-1; D unresolved. Germline V lookup: CDR1 MNHNY, CDR2 SVGAGI (reference sequence). V was shortened by 4 bases and J by 6 bases, with 13 bases between the two germline ends. This CDR3 contains 14 residues.

The chain couples TRBV7-9 to TRBJ2-3; D is uncertain. The V and J ends lost 5 bases and 1 base respectively, with 16 bases between them. This CDR3 region has 16 residues. Germline V gene sequence: CDR1 SEHNR, CDR2 FQNEAQ (reference sequence). CDR3 DNA sequence: TGTGCCAGCAGCGACCGACCTACACGAGGCACAGATACGCAGTATTTT. Translating gives CASSDRPTRGTDTQYF.

The CDR3 reads CASSSDGYGYTF. In nucleotides, the CDR3 is TGTGCCAGCAGCTCCGACGGTTATGGCTACACCTTC. The J gene is TRBJ1-2, the V gene TRBV7-3; D unresolved. CDR3 length equals 12 residues. Trimming removed 4 bases at V and 5 bases at J, with 8 bases between. The germline CDR1 and CDR2 sequences are SGHTA and FQGTGA.

The chain combines TRBV7-2 with TRBJ1-1; D is undetermined. Germline V gene data show CDR1 as SGHTA and CDR2 as FQGNSA. CDR3 length equals 13 residues. V was shortened by 5 bases and J by 2 bases, with 9 bases between the two germline ends. In nucleotides, the CDR3 is TGTGCCAGCAGCGACGGAATTAACACTGAAGCTTTCTTT. It is translated as CASSDGINTEAFF.